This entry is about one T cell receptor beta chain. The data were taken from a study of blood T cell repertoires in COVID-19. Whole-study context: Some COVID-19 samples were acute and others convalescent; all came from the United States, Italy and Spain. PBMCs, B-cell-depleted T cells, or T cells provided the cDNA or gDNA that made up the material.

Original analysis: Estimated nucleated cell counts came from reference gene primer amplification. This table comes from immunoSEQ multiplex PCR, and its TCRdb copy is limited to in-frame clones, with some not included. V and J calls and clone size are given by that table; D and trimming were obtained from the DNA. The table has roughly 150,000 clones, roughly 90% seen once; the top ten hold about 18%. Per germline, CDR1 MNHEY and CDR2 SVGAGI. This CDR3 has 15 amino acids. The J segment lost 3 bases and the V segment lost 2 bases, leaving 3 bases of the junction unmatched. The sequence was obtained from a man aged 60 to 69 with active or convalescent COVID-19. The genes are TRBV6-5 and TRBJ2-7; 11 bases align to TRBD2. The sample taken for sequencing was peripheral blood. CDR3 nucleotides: TGTGCCAGCAGTTACACGACTAGCGGGGTCTACGAGCAGTACTTC. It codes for CASSYTTSGVYEQYF.